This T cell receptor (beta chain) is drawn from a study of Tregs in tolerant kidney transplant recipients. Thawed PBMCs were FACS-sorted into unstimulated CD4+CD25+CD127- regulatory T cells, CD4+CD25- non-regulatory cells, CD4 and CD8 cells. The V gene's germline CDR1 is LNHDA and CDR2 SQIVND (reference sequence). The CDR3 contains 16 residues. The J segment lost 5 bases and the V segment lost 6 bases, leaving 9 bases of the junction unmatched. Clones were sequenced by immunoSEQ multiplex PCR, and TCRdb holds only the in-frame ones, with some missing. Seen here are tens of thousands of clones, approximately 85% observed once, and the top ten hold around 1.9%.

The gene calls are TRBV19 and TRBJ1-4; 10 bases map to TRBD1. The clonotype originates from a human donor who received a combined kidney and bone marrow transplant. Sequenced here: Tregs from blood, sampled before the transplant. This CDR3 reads CASRTSGQGGNEKLFF. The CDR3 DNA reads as TGTGCCAGTAGAACCTCCGGACAGGGGGGAAATGAAAAACTGTTTTTT.